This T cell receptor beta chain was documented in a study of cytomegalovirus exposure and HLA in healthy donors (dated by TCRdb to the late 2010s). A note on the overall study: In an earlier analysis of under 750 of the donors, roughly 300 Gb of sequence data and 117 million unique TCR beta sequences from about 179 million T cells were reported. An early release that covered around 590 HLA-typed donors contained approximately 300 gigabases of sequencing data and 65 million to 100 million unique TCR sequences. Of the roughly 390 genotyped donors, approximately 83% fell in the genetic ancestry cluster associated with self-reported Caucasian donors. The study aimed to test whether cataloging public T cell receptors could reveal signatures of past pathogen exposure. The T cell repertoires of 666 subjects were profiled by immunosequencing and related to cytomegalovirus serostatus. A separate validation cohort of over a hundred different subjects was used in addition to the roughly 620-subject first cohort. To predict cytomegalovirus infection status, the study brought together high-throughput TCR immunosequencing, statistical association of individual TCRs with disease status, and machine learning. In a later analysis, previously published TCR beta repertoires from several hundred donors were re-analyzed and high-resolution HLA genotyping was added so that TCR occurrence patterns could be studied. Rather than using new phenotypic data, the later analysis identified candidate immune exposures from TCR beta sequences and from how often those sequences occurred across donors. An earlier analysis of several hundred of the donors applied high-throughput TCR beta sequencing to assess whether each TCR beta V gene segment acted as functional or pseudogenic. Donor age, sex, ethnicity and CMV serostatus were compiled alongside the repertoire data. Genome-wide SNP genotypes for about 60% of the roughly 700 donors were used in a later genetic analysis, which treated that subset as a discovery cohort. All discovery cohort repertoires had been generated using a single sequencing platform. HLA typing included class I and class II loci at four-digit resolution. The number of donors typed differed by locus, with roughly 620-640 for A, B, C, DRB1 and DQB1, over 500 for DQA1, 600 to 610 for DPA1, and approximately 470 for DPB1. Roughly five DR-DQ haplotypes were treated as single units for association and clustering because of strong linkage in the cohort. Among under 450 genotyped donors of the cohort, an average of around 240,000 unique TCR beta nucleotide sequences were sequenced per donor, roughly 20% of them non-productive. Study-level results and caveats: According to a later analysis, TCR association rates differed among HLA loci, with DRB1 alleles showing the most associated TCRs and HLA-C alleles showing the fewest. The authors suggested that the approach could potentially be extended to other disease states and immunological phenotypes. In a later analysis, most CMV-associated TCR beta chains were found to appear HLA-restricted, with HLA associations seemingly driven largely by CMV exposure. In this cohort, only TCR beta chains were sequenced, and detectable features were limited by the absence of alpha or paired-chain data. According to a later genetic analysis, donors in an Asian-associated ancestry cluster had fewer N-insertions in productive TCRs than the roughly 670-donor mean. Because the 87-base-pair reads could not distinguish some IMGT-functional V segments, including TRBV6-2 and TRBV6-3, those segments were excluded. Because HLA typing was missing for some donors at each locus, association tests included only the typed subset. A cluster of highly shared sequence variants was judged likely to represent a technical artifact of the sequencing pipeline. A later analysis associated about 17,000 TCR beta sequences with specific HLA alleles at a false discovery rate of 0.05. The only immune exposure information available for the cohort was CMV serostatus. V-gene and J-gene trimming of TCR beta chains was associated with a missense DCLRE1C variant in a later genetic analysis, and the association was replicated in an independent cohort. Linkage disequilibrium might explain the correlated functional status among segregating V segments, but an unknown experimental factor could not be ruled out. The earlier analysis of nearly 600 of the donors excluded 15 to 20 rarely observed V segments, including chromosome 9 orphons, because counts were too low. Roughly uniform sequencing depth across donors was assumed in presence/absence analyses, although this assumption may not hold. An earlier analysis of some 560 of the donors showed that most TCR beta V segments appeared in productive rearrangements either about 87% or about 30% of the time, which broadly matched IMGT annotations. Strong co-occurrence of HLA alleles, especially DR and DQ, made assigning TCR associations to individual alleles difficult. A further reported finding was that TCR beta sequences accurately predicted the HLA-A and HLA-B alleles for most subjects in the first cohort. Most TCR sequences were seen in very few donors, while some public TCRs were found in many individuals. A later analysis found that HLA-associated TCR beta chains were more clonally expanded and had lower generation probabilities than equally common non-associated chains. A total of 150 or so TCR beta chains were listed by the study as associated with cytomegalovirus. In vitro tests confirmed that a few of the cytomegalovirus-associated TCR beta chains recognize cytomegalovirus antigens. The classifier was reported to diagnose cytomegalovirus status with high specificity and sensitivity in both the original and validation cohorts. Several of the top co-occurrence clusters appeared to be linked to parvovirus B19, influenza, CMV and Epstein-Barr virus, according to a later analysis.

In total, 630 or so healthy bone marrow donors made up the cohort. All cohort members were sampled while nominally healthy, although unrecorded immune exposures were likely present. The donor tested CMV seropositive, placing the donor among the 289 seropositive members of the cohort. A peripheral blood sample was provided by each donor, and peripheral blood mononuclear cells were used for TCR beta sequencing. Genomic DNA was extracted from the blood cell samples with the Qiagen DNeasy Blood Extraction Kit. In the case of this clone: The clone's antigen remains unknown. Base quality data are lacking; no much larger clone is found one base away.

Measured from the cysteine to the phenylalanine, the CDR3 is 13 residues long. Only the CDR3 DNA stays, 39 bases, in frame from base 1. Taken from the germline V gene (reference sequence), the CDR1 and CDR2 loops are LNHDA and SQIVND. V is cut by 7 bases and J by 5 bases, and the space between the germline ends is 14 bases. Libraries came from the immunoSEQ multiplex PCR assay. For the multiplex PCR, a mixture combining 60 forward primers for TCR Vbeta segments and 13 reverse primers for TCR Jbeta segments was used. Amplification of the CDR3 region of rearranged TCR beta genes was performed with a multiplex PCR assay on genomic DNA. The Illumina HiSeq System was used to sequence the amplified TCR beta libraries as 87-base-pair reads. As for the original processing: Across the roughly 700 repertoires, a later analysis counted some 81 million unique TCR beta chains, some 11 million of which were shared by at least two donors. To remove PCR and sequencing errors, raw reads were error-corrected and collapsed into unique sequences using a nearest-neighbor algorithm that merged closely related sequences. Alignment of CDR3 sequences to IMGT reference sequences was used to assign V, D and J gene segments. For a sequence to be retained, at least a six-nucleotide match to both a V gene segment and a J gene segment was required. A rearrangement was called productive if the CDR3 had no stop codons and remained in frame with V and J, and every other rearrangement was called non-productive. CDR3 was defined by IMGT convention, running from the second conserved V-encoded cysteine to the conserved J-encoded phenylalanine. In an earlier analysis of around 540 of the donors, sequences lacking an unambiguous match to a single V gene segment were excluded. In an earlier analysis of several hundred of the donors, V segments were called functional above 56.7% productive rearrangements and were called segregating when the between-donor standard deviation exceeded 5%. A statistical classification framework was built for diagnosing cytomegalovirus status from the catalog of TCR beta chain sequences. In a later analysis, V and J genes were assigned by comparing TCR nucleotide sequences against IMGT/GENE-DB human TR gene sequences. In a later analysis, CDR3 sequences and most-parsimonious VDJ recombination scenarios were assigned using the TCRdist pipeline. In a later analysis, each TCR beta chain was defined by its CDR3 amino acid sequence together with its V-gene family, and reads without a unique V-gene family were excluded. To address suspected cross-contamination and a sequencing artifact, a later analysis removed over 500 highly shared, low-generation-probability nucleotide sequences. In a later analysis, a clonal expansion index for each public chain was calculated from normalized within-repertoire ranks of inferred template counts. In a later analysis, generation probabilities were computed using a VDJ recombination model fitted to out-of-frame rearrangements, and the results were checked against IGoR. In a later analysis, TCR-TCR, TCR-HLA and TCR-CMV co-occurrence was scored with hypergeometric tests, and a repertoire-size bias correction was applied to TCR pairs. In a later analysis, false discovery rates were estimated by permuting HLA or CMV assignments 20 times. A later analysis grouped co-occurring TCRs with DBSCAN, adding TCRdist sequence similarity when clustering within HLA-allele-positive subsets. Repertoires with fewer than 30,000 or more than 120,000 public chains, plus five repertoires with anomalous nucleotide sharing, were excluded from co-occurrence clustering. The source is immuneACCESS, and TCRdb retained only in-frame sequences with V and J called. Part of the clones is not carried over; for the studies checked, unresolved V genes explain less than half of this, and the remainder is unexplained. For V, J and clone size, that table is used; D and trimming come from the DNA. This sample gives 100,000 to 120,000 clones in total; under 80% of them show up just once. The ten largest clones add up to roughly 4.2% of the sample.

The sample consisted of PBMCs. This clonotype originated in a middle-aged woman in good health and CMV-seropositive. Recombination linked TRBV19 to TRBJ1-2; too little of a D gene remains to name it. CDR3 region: CASKSRTGYGYTF. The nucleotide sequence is TGTGCCAGTAAATCCCGGACTGGTTATGGCTACACCTTC.